This is a list of T cell receptor beta chains from one sample in a study of CD8 T cells in ankylosing spondylitis. Via MiXCR, TCRdb re-called the 5' RACE reads, giving one row per CDR3 protein. The sample shows some 220,000 distinct CDR3 sequences, about 7% of them seen only once. Sequencing was done on a sample of blood, either unsorted or a sorted T cell fraction (not recorded which). All receptors derive from a male donor with ankylosing spondylitis. Each CDR3 is given with its conserved first and last residue. The D gene is left open where the match is weak. A row's size may be missing; if present it is once, few, many or a size class.

>TRBV6-2/TRBV6-3|TRBJ2-1|.|.
TGTGCCAGCAGTCCTTTTCGAGCCACTGAGCAGTTCTTC
CASSPFRATEQFF
>TRBV27|TRBJ2-1|few|.
TGTGCCAGCAGGACAGCGACTGCCTACAATGAGCAGTTCTTC
CASRTATAYNEQFF
>TRBV20-1|TRBJ2-3|many|TRBD2
TGCAGTGCCGAGGGACTAGCGGCTAGCACAGATACGCAGTATTTT
CSAEGLAASTDTQYF
>TRBV25-1|TRBJ1-6|.|.
TGTGCCAGCAGTAAATCGGAACGCTATTCACCCCTCCACTTT
CASSKSERYSPLHF
>TRBV5-4|TRBJ2-4|many|TRBD1
TGTGCCAGCAGCACCCGGGACAGACAAGCCAAAAACATTCAGTACTTC
CASSTRDRQAKNIQYF
>TRBV10-3|TRBJ1-2|.|TRBD1
TGTGCCATCAGTGAGTCAACGACAGGGATCTATGGCTACACCTTC
CAISESTTGIYGYTF
>TRBV11-2|TRBJ2-1|few|TRBD2
TGTGCCAGCAGCTTAGCCCCTAGCGGGACGTTCTTC
CASSLAPSGTFF
>TRBV10-3|TRBJ1-5|many|.
TGTGCCATCAGTGAGTCGCTTCAGCCCCAGCATTTT
CAISESLQPQHF
>TRBV7-2|TRBJ2-7|many|.
TGTGCCAGCAGCTTGGCCATCACCTACGAGCAGTACTTC
CASSLAITYEQYF
>TRBV18|TRBJ2-1|many|TRBD1
TGTGCCAGCTCACCGGGACAGGGTGAGAATGAGCAGTTCTTC
CASSPGQGENEQFF
>TRBV4-3|TRBJ2-7|many|.
TGCGCCAGCAGCCAAGATCGAGGGAGTCCCTACGAGCAGTACTTC
CASSQDRGSPYEQYF
>TRBV7-9|TRBJ2-2|many|TRBD1
TGCTCTCCCCGGACAGGGCAAGGGGAGCTGTTTTTT
CSPRTGQGELFF